This T cell receptor beta chain originates from a study of radiation and T cells in renal cell carcinoma. Study outcomes and limitations: Baseline intratumoral clonotype presence is unknown without pretreatment biopsies. In blood, top tumor clones expanded by 2 weeks, shrinking by 4.

Note on this clone: Its specificity is not known.

Using immunoSEQ multiplex PCR, the repertoire was profiled, and TCRdb retains in-frame clones only, with some absent. The table has tens of thousands of clones, about 80% seen once. The CDR3 length is 15 residues. The time point is: blood 4 weeks post-SBRT, at nephrectomy. The treatment denotes: 15 Gy SBRT to primary tumor, nephrectomy 4 weeks later. Nephrectomy followed 15 Gy stereotactic body radiation by 4 weeks. Clear cell pathology was present in this patient's renal cell carcinoma. Sample: blood, taken from a patient whose treatment included radiotherapy and nephrectomy. The gene calls are TRBV21-1 and TRBJ1-5; the DNA was not compared with TRBD1, the D call given in the table. TRBV21-1 is deemed a pseudogene. The TCR was taken from a man aged 55 to 70 with renal cell carcinoma. The CDR3 loop is CASRRRGLCNQPQHF. The DNA of the CDR3 is TGTGCCAGCAGACGTAGGGGGCTCTGCAATCAGCCCCAGCATTTT.